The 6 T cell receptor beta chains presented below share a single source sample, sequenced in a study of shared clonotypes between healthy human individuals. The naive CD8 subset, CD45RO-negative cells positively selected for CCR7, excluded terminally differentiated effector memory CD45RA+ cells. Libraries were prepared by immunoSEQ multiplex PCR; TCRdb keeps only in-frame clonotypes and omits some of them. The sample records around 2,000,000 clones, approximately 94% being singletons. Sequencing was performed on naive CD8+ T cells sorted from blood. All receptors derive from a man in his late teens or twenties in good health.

CDR3 sequence (DNA): TGTGCCGTGGGTTGGCCTACCCTCCACTTT. It codes for CAVGWPTLHF. V gene TRBV15 combines with J gene TRBJ1-6; D gene uncertain. V lost 11 bases and J lost 14, with 13 bases in between. CDR3 size: 10 residues. Germline CDR1 reads LNHNV; CDR2 reads YYDKDF (reference sequence).

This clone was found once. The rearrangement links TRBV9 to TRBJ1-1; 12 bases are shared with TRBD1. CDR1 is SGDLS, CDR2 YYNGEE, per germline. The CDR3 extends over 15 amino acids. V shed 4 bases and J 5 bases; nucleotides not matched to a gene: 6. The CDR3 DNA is TGTGCCAGCAGCAGCGGGACAGGGGGCTTTACTGAAGCTTTCTTT. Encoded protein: CASSSGTGGFTEAFF.

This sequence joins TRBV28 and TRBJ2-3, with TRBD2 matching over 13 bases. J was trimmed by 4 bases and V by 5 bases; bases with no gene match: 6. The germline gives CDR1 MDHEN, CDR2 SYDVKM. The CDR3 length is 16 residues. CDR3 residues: CASSPGTSGVSDTQYF. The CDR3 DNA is TGTGCCAGCAGTCCAGGGACTAGCGGGGTATCAGATACGCAGTATTTT.

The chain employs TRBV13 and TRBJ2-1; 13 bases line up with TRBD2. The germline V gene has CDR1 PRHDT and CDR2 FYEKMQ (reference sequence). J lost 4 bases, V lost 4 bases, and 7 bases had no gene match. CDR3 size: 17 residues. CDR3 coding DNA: TGTGCCAGCAGCTCCTGGACTAGCGGGAGCTTGTACAATGAGCAGTTCTTC. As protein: CASSSWTSGSLYNEQFF.

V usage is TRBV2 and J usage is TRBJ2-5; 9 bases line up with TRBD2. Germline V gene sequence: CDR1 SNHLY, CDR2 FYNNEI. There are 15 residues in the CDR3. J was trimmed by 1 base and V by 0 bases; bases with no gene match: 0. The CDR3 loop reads CASSEAREGQETQYF. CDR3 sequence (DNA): TGTGCCAGCAGTGAAGCGCGGGAGGGCCAAGAGACCCAGTACTTC.

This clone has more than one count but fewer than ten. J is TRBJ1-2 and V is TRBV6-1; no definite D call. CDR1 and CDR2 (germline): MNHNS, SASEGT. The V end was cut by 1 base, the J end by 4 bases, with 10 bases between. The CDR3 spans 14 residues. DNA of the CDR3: TGTGCCAGCAGTGAAGAGAGCTCCTCCTATGGCTACACCTTC. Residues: CASSEESSSYGYTF.